This T cell receptor beta chain was retrieved from a study of T cell responses to AZD1222 COVID-19 vaccine. Study as a whole: Second doses that came at about 4 or about 12 weeks were put together.

Sequencing was performed with immunoSEQ multiplex PCR; in TCRdb, only in-frame clones are kept and a portion is missing. This sample has more than 95,000 clones, with 90% found just once. Study conclusions and caveats: Reportedly, nearly half the spike-specific TCRs target unmutated variant regions.

Per germline, CDR1 SGHRS and CDR2 YFSETQ. This CDR3 is 16 amino acids long. After removal of 0 bases from V and 6 bases from J, the junction contained 5 bases not matched to a gene. In this sample, this clone turned up once. What it binds is unknown. The clonotype originates from an adult in good health. V is TRBV5-1 and J is TRBJ2-2, with 10 bases lining up with TRBD2. The material was peripheral blood, obtained on day 0 of AZD1222 vaccination. This CDR3 is CASSLGNSGRPGELFF. The DNA of the CDR3 is TGCGCCAGCAGCTTGGGTAATAGCGGGAGGCCCGGGGAGCTGTTTTTT.